The source of this T cell receptor (beta chain) is a study of blood T cells in healthy people across ages. Overall study results and limits: Researchers report that TCR beta diversity correlated strongly with naive T cell percentage. More naive CD4+ cells and higher diversity marked long-lived donors relative to aged donors.

This clonotype was observed many times. The antigen remains undetermined. Alongside a J-beta primer mix, a sample-barcoded 5' primer served in a second PCR lasting about 7 to 11 cycles. Template switching added a 12-random-nucleotide identifier to every cDNA molecule. In TCRdb, the 5' RACE reads were re-called with MiXCR into one record per CDR3 protein. The profile shows about 1.4 million distinct CDR3 sequences, approximately 59% of them singletons. CDR1 MDHEN and CDR2 SYDVKM come from the germline V gene. The CDR3 contains 18 residues. Between the trimmed V and J ends, which lost 3 bases and 0 bases, there was a span of 18 bases.

Sequenced input: blood. The sequence came from a young man in good health. The chain recombines TRBV28 with TRBJ2-4, with D possibly TRBD2 on 6 matching bases. CDR3 sequence: CASSFNNGGTLAKNIQYF. The CDR3 bases are TGTGCCAGCAGTTTTAATAATGGGGGGACTCTAGCCAAAAACATTCAGTACTTC.